The 17 T cell receptor beta chains below were found in one sample sequenced in a study of siplizumab effects on memory and regulatory T cells (dated by TCRdb to between 2018 and 2021). The library was built by means of the immunoSEQ multiplex PCR assay. This is the immuneACCESS table as TCRdb keeps it, with only in-frame sequences that have V and J called. A part of the clones is gone; compared with another copy, unresolved V genes explain less than half, and the rest is unexplained. Recorded for this sample are more than 85,000 clones; about 90% of them occurred a single time. Roughly 15% of the sample lies in the top ten. The sample comprised CD4+ T cells sorted from blood. Receptor source: a human donor in good health.

This clone came up once. The rearrangement uses TRBV25-1 and TRBJ2-1; no reliable D call. The CDR3 totals 16 residues. The V end lost 1 base, the J end lost 1 base, and 11 bases lay between the germline ends. Germline CDR1 is MGHDK and CDR2 is SYGVNS. CDR3 in amino acids: CASSESTTVSYNEQFF. CDR3 DNA sequence: TGTGCCAGCAGTGAATCAACAACCGTATCCTACAATGAGCAGTTCTTC.

The V and J genes are TRBV14 and TRBJ2-2; D is possibly TRBD2 (5 bases). Germline V gene lookup returns CDR1 SGHDN and CDR2 FVKESK. V was clipped by 6 bases and J by 5 bases, with 16 bases between them. This CDR3 region has 15 residues. In nucleotides, the CDR3 is TGTGCCAGCAGAAAAGGTTGGACTGTTACCGGGGAGCTGTTTTTT. Translating gives CASRKGWTVTGELFF.

J is TRBJ2-5 and V is TRBV7-9; a weak D match, TRBD1 (5 bases). The CDR3 runs to 16 residues. The V end was cut by 0 bases, the J end by 4 bases, with 15 bases between. Looked up from germline, CDR1 is SEHNR and CDR2 is FQNEAQ (reference sequence). CDR3 residues: CASSLAGQGTRETQYF. CDR3 DNA sequence: TGTGCCAGCAGCTTAGCGGGGCAGGGAACACGAGAGACCCAGTACTTC.

This clone was seen ten or more times. The V call is TRBV29-1, the J call TRBJ2-2; perhaps TRBD1 as D (5 bases). The V gene's germline CDR1 is SQVTM and CDR2 ANQGSEA. V gave up 3 bases and J gave up 0 bases, with 5 bases separating them. The CDR3 consists of 13 residues. CDR3 protein: CSVDRANTGELFF. CDR3 bases: TGCAGCGTTGACAGGGCGAACACCGGGGAGCTGTTTTTT.

This rearrangement joins TRBV30 to TRBJ2-5; maybe TRBD2 (5 bases). The DNA end lines up better with TRBJ2-7; the J call may be wrong. CDR1 and CDR2 (germline): GTSNPN, SVGIG (reference sequence). The CDR3 contains 13 residues. The CDR3 sequence is CAWSAGEIYEQYF. The CDR3 DNA reads as TGTGCCTGGAGTGCCGGGGAAATCTACGAGCAGTACTTC.

The rearrangement uses TRBV7-9 and TRBJ2-3; D may match TRBD1 or TRBD2 (5 bases each). This CDR3 comprises 15 residues. CDR1 is SEHNR, CDR2 FQNEAQ, per germline (reference sequence). Trimming shortened V by 7 bases and J by 0 bases, and 14 bases separated the two germline ends. CDR3 loop: CASTFGTMSTDTQYF. The CDR3 DNA reads as TGTGCCAGCACATTCGGGACCATGAGCACAGATACGCAGTATTTT.

J is TRBJ2-4 and V is TRBV18, with a possible D match to TRBD2 (5 bases). Germline V CDR1 and CDR2: KGHSH, LQKENI. V was pared by 2 bases and J by 1 base, with 12 bases between. The CDR3 extends over 16 amino acids. The CDR3 bases are TGTGCCAGCTCACCAGGACGGGGTGAGGCCAAAAACATTCAGTACTTC. Translating gives CASSPGRGEAKNIQYF. The full variable domain, in which reference TRBV18 and TRBJ2-4 provide the parts outside the CDR3, is NAGVMQNPRHLVRRRGQEARLRCSPMKGHSHVYWYRQLPEEGLKFMVYLQKENIIDESGMPKERFSAEFPKEGPSILRIQQVVRGDSAAYFCASSPGRGEAKNIQYFGAGTRLSVL.

V gene TRBV5-1 combines with J gene TRBJ1-1, with D possibly matching TRBD1 (5 bases). Trimming removed 2 bases at V and 4 bases at J, with 18 bases between. The germline V gene encodes CDR1 SGHRS and CDR2 YFSETQ. CDR3 length equals 16 residues. The chain's CDR3 is CASSLGLAGGVTEAFF. CDR3 nucleotide sequence: TGCGCCAGCAGCTTAGGTTTAGCCGGGGGAGTCACTGAAGCTTTCTTT.

The chain uses TRBV19 and TRBJ2-1, with D perhaps TRBD2 (6 bases). Germline V CDR1 and CDR2: LNHDA, SQIVND (reference sequence). The V gene lost 5 bases and the J gene lost 7 bases, with 12 bases spanning the gap. CDR3 length: 13 residues. CDR3 bases: TGTGCCAGTAGTTCCCGGGACTTGAATGAGCAGTTCTTC. This codes for CASSSRDLNEQFF.

The CDR3 reads CASSDSGTGNEQYF. The CDR3 nucleotides are TGTGCCAGCAGTGATTCCGGGACAGGGAACGAGCAGTACTTC. The chain joins TRBV2 to TRBJ2-7; 9 bases align to TRBD1. This CDR3 comprises 14 residues. Trimming cost V 3 bases and J 5 bases; bases outside gene matches: 5. Germline values: CDR1 SNHLY, CDR2 FYNNEI.

This chain links TRBV5-4 with TRBJ1-3, with D hard to call. CDR1 and CDR2 (germline): SGHNT, YYREEE (reference sequence). The CDR3 is 17 amino acids. V was shortened by 3 bases and J by 2 bases, with 18 bases between the two germline ends. The chain's CDR3 is CASSYRERSLPGNTIYF. The CDR3 DNA reads TGTGCCAGCAGCTACCGCGAGCGAAGCCTTCCTGGAAACACCATATATTTT.

In DNA, the CDR3 is TGTGCCATCAGGGGCTCTGGGGCCAACGTCCTGACTTTC. Protein: CAIRGSGANVLTF. The chain recombines TRBV10-3 with TRBJ2-6; no firm D call. V gave up 6 bases and J gave up 0 bases, with 3 bases separating them. Per germline, CDR1 ENHRY and CDR2 SYGVKD. CDR3 length: 13 amino acids.

V gene TRBV10-2 combines with J gene TRBJ2-7, with 7 bases fitting TRBD1. There are 15 residues in the CDR3. After removal of 7 bases from V and 8 bases from J, the junction contained 17 bases not matched to a gene. In germline, CDR1 is WSHSY, CDR2 SAAADI. For the CDR3, the DNA is TGCGCCAGCACCTCTCTAGAACAGGGGACGGGTAAGCAGTACTTC. Protein product: CASTSLEQGTGKQYF.

The CDR3 region is CASSPDPNTEAFF. As DNA, the CDR3 is TGTGCCAGCAGTCCAGACCCGAACACTGAAGCTTTCTTT. The chain links TRBV7-2 to TRBJ1-1; D is undetermined. The germline V gene has CDR1 SGHTA and CDR2 FQGNSA. The CDR3 consists of 13 residues. Between the trimmed V and J ends, which lost 6 bases and 1 base, there was a span of 9 bases.

V and J are TRBV28 and TRBJ1-5; TRBD1 might be the D (5 bases). Germline V lookup: CDR1 MDHEN, CDR2 SYDVKM. The CDR3 sequence is 14 residues long. Trimming removed 5 bases at V and 5 bases at J, with 13 bases between. CDR3 residues: CASSPRGGYQPQHF. The DNA of the CDR3 is TGTGCCAGCAGTCCACGGGGGGGTTATCAGCCCCAGCATTTT.

This clone was counted a single time. The CDR3 protein is CASSLRTDNYGYTF. The CDR3 nucleotides read TGTGCCAGCAGCCTCCGGACAGATAACTATGGCTACACCTTC. The rearrangement links TRBV7-9 to TRBJ1-2; tentative D call: TRBD1 (6 bases). Germline V gene sequence: CDR1 SEHNR, CDR2 FQNEAQ (reference sequence). V was trimmed by 5 bases and J by 1 base, leaving 11 bases between them. The CDR3 has 14 amino acids.

The V gene is TRBV19, the J gene TRBJ1-2; TRBD1 matches 11 bases. The CDR3 is 18 amino acids. Germline V gene data show CDR1 as LNHDA and CDR2 as SQIVND (reference sequence). The V segment lost 7 bases and the J segment 4 bases; nucleotides outside the gene matches: 17. The DNA for the CDR3 is TGTGCCAGTACCCTAGGTGGGGACAGGGGGGCGACCGGCTATGGCTACACCTTC. This encodes CASTLGGDRGATGYGYTF.